This TCR beta chain was recovered during a study of blood T cells in healthy people across ages. General study points: Estimates drawn from one million T cells were deemed to understate diversity.

It was with a sample-barcoded 5' primer and a J-beta primer mix that a second PCR of roughly 7 to 12 cycles was run. In TCRdb, the 5' RACE reads were re-called with MiXCR into one record per CDR3 protein. The profile shows about 1.6 million distinct CDR3 sequences, almost 35% of them singletons. On this clonotype itself: What it binds is unknown.

The CDR3 is made up of 12 amino acids. The V gene lost 2 bases and the J gene lost 12 bases, with 14 bases spanning the gap. Germline loops: CDR1 SEHNR, CDR2 FQNEAQ (reference sequence). The TCR comes from a woman under 40 in good health. The chain recombines TRBV7-9 with TRBJ2-7, with D unresolved. The sequencing sample was made of blood. CDR3 coding DNA: TGTGCCAGCAGCTTAACTGAGGCGGCCCTGTACTTC. Its translation: CASSLTEAALYF.